One sample yielded the 11 T cell receptor beta chains listed below, sequenced in a study of CD8 T cells in ankylosing spondylitis. Study-wide points: Among TCR beta sequences, a motif of eight highly homologous variants appeared characteristic of ankylosing spondylitis blood.

From the 5' RACE reads, TCRdb called clonotypes with MiXCR, one entry per CDR3 protein. The table records approximately 520,000 distinct CDR3 sequences, about 5.4% of them present only once. Antigen specificity for these receptors is unknown. Sequenced: blood, either unsorted or a sorted T cell fraction (not recorded which). Every receptor here comes from a male donor with ankylosing spondylitis.

This clonotype was recorded many times. The chain recombines TRBV7-9 with TRBJ2-1, with D maybe TRBD1 (5 bases). The CDR3 loop spans 14 amino acids. V lost 2 bases and J lost 10, with 15 bases in between. Germline V lookup: CDR1 SEHNR, CDR2 FQNEAQ (reference sequence). The CDR3 protein is CASSLIVWGGEQFF. The CDR3 coding sequence is TGTGCCAGCAGCTTAATTGTGTGGGGCGGCGAGCAGTTCTTC.

This clonotype came up many times. The V gene is TRBV7-2, the J gene TRBJ2-7, with 7 bases aligning to TRBD1. Germline V lookup: CDR1 SGHTA, CDR2 FQGNSA. The J segment lost 13 bases and the V segment lost 4 bases, leaving 13 bases of the junction unmatched. The CDR3 has 13 residues. The CDR3 DNA sequence: TGTGCCAGCAGCTCACCTGGACAGGCCCTACTTTACTTC. Its protein product is CASSSPGQALLYF.

This clonotype has a count of ten or more. This chain links TRBV6-2 or TRBV6-3 with TRBJ2-2; D possibly matches TRBD1 or TRBD2 (5 bases each). CDR3 length: 15 amino acids. Deletions cut 4 bases from V and 1 base from J, with 10 bases between. Germline CDR1 MNHEY, CDR2 SVGEGT. The CDR3 region has the DNA TGTGCCAGCAGTTGGGACGGGCGGAACACCGGGGAGCTGTTTTTT. This gives the protein CASSWDGRNTGELFF.

This clonotype was recorded at least ten times. The chain carries TRBV5-5 and TRBJ2-2; the D is unclear. The V end was cut by 0 bases, the J end by 6 bases, with 6 bases between. The CDR3 covers 13 residues. Germline-derived CDR1 and CDR2 are SGHKS and YYEKEE (reference sequence). For the CDR3, the DNA is TGTGCCAGCAGCTTGGCGCCGGCCGGGGAGCTGTTTTTT. Protein product: CASSLAPAGELFF. Based on the CDR3 plus reference TRBV5-5 and TRBJ2-2, the full variable domain is DAGVTQSPTHLIKTRGQQVTLRCSPISGHKSVSWYQQVLGQGPQFIFQYYEKEERGRGNFPDRFSARQFPNYSSELNVNALLLGDSALYLCASSLAPAGELFFGEGSRLTVL.

This clonotype was seen ten or more times. The rearrangement links TRBV29-1 to TRBJ2-7; 7 bases match TRBD2. Trimming at V came to 1 base and at J to 5 bases, leaving 8 bases not matched to a gene. Germline V gene data show CDR1 as SQVTM and CDR2 as ANQGSEA. The CDR3 covers 14 residues. This CDR3 is CSVEGASGINEQYF. The CDR3, as DNA: TGCAGCGTTGAAGGGGCCAGCGGGATCAACGAGCAGTACTTC.

In this sample, this clonotype turned up many times. This sequence joins TRBV7-2 and TRBJ2-3, with 8 bases identical to TRBD2. Trimming cost V 4 bases and J 6 bases; bases outside gene matches: 6. The CDR3 totals 14 residues. Germline CDR1 reads SGHTA; CDR2 reads FQGNSA. CDR3 protein: CASSSGGGEDTQYF. The CDR3 nucleotides read TGTGCCAGCAGCTCGGGAGGGGGGGAGGATACGCAGTATTTT.

This clonotype came up many times. The genes are TRBV4-1 and TRBJ2-1; 7 bases are a match to TRBD1. CDR1 is MGHRA and CDR2 is YSYEKL in the germline V gene. J lost 0 bases, V lost 3 bases, and 8 bases had no gene match. The CDR3 length is 17 residues. The CDR3 bases are TGCGCCAGCAGCCAGCAACGGGGACAGACCTCCTACAATGAGCAGTTCTTC. Encoded protein: CASSQQRGQTSYNEQFF.

In this sample, this clonotype turned up many times. The chain joins TRBV7-3 to TRBJ2-2; D is perhaps TRBD2 (5 bases). Germline-derived CDR1 and CDR2 are SGHTA and FQGTGA. V was trimmed by 3 bases and J by 6 bases, leaving 14 bases between them. CDR3 length equals 15 residues. CDR3 sequence reads: CASSLNNPGAGELFF. The CDR3 DNA follows: TGTGCCAGCAGCTTGAATAACCCCGGGGCCGGGGAGCTGTTTTTT.

In its sample, this clonotype was seen many times. CDR3 amino acids: CASSLAGTEAFF. The CDR3 DNA follows: TGTGCCAGCAGCTTAGCAGGCACTGAAGCTTTCTTT. The J gene is TRBJ1-1, the V gene TRBV7-9, with D uncertain. Germline V CDR1 and CDR2: SEHNR, FQNEAQ (reference sequence). V dropped 0 bases and J dropped 4 bases, with 3 bases sitting between them. This CDR3 region has 12 residues.

Note on this clonotype: One end of the junction fails to match germline, which may point to a read error. Here the CDR3 DNA reads TGTGCCAGCACAGGGGGCGGAACAGATACGCAGTGTTTT. It codes for CASTGGGTDTQCF. J is TRBJ2-3 and V is TRBV7-9; 8 bases are shared with TRBD1. CDR3 length: 13 amino acids. Germline CDR1 is SEHNR and CDR2 is FQNEAQ (reference sequence). Drawing the rest from reference TRBV7-9 and TRBJ2-3, the complete variable domain is DTGVSQNPRHKITKRGQNVTFRCDPISEHNRLYWYRQTLGQGPEFLTYFQNEAQLEKSRLLSDRFSAERPKGSFSTLEIQRTEQGDSAMYLCASTGGGTDTQCFGPGTRLTVL.

This clonotype was seen at least ten times. This chain uses TRBV5-1 with TRBJ2-7; TRBD1 agrees at 7 bases. The CDR3 contains 17 residues. The V gene's germline CDR1 is SGHRS and CDR2 YFSETQ. J gave up 0 bases and V 2 bases, and 11 bases lay outside the gene matches. CDR3 in amino acids: CASSFLGGRHDSYEQYF. CDR3 bases: TGCGCCAGCAGCTTCCTAGGGGGCAGGCACGACTCCTACGAGCAGTACTTC.